In its sample, the clone carrying this TCR beta chain was seen once. Authors' processing steps: Nucleated cell number was recorded as an estimate derived from reference gene primer amplification. Libraries were prepared by immunoSEQ multiplex PCR; TCRdb keeps only in-frame clonotypes and omits some of them. That table furnishes V, J and clone size, whereas the DNA furnished D and trimming. The sample has some 200,000 clones, 86% seen once; the top ten hold approximately 5.9%. This entry belongs to a study of blood T cell repertoires in COVID-19. Study information: The study drew acute and convalescent COVID-19 samples from the United States, Italy and Spain. T cells, B-cell-depleted T cells, or PBMCs provided the cDNA or gDNA that served as material.

The specimen sequenced was peripheral blood. This clonotype originated in an elderly man with acute or convalescent COVID-19.

The CDR3 sequence: CASSPRSFVVGSGNTIYF. The CDR3 coding sequence is TGTGCCAGCTCACCAAGGAGTTTTGTTGTTGGCTCTGGAAACACCATATATTTT. The chain joins TRBV18 to TRBJ1-3, with no clear D. The CDR3 runs 18 residues. CDR1 and CDR2 (germline): KGHSH, LQKENI. V was pared by 2 bases and J by 0 bases, with 17 bases between.